This T cell receptor beta chain was obtained from a study of T cell responses to AZD1222 COVID-19 vaccine. Findings and limits, study-wide: Spike-specific TCR breadth and depth went up after people got two AZD1222 doses. White British donors predominated, females outnumbered males, and clonal diversity was possibly underestimated.

With regard to this clone: Its antigen is unknown.

The repertoire was sequenced with immunoSEQ multiplex PCR; TCRdb's copy has only in-frame clones and lacks some. The data hold some 100,000 clones, with about 90% observed a single time. V dropped 0 bases and J dropped 6 bases, with 13 bases sitting between them. The CDR3 contains 14 residues. Germline CDR1 and CDR2: SGDLS and YYNGEE. The chain is built from TRBV9 and TRBJ2-7; maybe TRBD1 (6 bases). The origin of this receptor is an adult who received the AZD1222 COVID-19 vaccine. Specimen: peripheral blood, collected 28 days after the second AZD1222 dose. In nucleotides, the CDR3 is TGTGCCAGCAGCGTAGAAAACAGGGCGTTCGAGCAGTACTTC. It translates to CASSVENRAFEQYF.